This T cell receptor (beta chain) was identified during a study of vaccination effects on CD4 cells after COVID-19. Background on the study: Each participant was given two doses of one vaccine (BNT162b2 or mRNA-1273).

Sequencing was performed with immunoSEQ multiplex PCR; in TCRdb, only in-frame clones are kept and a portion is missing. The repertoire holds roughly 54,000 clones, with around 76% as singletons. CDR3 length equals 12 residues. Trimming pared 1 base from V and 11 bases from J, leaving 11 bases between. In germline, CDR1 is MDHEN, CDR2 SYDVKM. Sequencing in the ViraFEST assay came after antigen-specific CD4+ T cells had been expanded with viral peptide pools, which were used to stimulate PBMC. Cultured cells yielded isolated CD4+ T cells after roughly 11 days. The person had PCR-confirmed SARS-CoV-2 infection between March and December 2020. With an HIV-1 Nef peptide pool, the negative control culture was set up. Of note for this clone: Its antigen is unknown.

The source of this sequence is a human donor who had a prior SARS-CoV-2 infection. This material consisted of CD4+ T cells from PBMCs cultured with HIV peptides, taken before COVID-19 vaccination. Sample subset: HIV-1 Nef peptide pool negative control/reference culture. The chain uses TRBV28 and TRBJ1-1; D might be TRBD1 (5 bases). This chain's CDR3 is CASSLSSGAAFF. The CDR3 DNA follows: TGTGCCAGCAGTTTATCATCCGGGGCCGCTTTCTTT.